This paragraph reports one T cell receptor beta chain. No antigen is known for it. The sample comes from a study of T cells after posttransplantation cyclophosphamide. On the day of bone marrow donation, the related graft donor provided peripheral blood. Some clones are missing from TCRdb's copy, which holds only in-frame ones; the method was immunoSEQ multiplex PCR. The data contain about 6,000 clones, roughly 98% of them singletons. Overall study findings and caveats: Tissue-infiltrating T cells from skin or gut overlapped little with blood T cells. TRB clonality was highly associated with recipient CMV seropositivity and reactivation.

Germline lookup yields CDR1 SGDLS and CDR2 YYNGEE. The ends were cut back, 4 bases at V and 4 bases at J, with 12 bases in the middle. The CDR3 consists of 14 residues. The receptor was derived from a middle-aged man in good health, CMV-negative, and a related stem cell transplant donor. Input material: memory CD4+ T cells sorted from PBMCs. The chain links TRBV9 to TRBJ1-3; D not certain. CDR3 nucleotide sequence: TGTGCCAGCAGCCCCCAGATAGCCGGAAACACCATATATTTT. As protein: CASSPQIAGNTIYF.